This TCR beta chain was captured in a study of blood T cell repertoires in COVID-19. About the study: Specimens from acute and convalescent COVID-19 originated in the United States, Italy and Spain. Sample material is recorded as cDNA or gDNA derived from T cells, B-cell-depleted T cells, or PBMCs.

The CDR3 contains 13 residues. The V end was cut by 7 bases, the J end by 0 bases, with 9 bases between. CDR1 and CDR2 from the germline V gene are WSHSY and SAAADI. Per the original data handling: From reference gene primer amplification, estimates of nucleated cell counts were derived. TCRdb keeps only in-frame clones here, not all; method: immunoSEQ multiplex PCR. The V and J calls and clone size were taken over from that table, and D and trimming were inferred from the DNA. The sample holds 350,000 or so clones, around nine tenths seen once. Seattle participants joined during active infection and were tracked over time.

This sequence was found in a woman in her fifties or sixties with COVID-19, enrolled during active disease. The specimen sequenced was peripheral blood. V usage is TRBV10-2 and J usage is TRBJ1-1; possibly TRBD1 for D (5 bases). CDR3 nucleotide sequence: TGCGCCAGCACGGACACCTTGAACACTGAAGCTTTCTTT. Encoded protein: CASTDTLNTEAFF.